This is a list of T cell receptor beta chains from one sample in a study of cytomegalovirus exposure and HLA in healthy donors. TCRdb keeps only in-frame clones here, not all; method: immunoSEQ multiplex PCR. Of 170,000 or so clones in the sample, around 80% are singletons; the top ten hold almost 7%. Sequencing was carried out using PBMCs. The receptor set was obtained from a man between 25 and 39 years old in good health and CMV-seropositive. The CDR3 runs from the conserved cysteine through the conserved F or W. The D gene is left open where the match is weak. Not all rows give a size; the values are once, few, many and, for expanded clones, a class.

DNA | CDR3 | D | V | size | J
TGTGCCAGCAGCTCCCTTCTAGGGAGGTCGGAGACCCAGTACTTC | CASSSLLGRSETQYF | NA | TRBV7-9 | NA | TRBJ2-5
TGTGCCAGCAGCTCCGGGGGCTACGAGCAGTACTTC | CASSSGGYEQYF | NA | TRBV28 | NA | TRBJ2-7
TGTGCCAGCAAAGAACAGGAGAGCTCCTACAATGAGCAGTTCTTC | CASKEQESSYNEQFF | NA | TRBV6-5 | NA | TRBJ2-1
TGCGCCAGCAGCTTACAGGGTTCGGGTGCCAAAAACATTCAGTACTTC | CASSLQGSGAKNIQYF | NA | TRBV5-1 | few | TRBJ2-4
TGTGCCAGTAGTACCCCAACAGGGAATGAGCAGTTCTTC | CASSTPTGNEQFF | NA | TRBV19 | once | TRBJ2-1
TGTGCCAGCAGTGAGGACAGTAGCTCTGGAAACACCATATATTTT | CASSEDSSSGNTIYF | NA | TRBV2 | NA | TRBJ1-3
TGTGCCAGCAGCAGAGGGGGGGGCCTGACTGAAGCTTTCTTT | CASSRGGGLTEAFF | NA | TRBV13 | NA | TRBJ1-1
TGTGCCAGCAGCGCTACCTACGAGCAGTACTTC | CASSATYEQYF | NA | TRBV5-8 | NA | TRBJ2-7
TGTGCCAGCAGTGAATTCCCAGGGGGCGACTATGGCTACACCTTC | CASSEFPGGDYGYTF | TRBD1 | TRBV2 | NA | TRBJ1-2
TGTGCCAGCAGCTTACGGGTCCCAGGGTTAGGGACTGAAGCTTTCTTT | CASSLRVPGLGTEAFF | NA | TRBV7-8 | NA | TRBJ1-1
TGTGCCAGCAACCACATGGTTGGGAACACTGAAGCTTTCTTT | CASNHMVGNTEAFF | NA | TRBV11-3 | NA | TRBJ1-1
TGTGCCAGTAGTATTGGGGCAGGGAGGAGCAATCAGCCCCAGCATTTT | CASSIGAGRSNQPQHF | NA | TRBV19 | NA | TRBJ1-5
TGTGCCAGCAGTGCAAGGACTAGCGGGATATTTAATGAGCAGTTCTTC | CASSARTSGIFNEQFF | TRBD2 | TRBV27 | NA | TRBJ2-1
TGTGCCAGTAGTTCAACCGGGAACACTGAAGCTTTCTTT | CASSSTGNTEAFF | NA | TRBV19 | NA | TRBJ1-1
TGTGCCAGCATTTTGATTCAGTCCTACAATGAGCAGTTCTTC | CASILIQSYNEQFF | NA | TRBV2 | NA | TRBJ2-1